The source of this T cell receptor (beta chain) is a study of T cells in Graves' hyperthyroidism and ophthalmopathy (dated by TCRdb to the late 2010s). Turning to the overall study: To identify TCR V-J signatures that set the groups apart, the researchers used a discovery cohort of 100 patients, made up of some 41 with Graves' ophthalmopathy and about 59 with stable Graves' hyperthyroidism. Prospective prediction of ophthalmopathy was tested in an independent validation cohort of fewer than 20 hyperthyroidism patients and around 16 patients who later progressed to ophthalmopathy. The 75 to 100 discovery patients were divided at random into training and test sets in a 7:3 ratio. In roughly six Graves' hyperthyroidism patients, the study also compared T-cell repertoires from thyroid tissue with T-cell repertoires from blood. After blood sampling, hyperthyroidism patients were treated with methimazole at a starting dose of 30 mg daily, and ophthalmopathy patients were treated with high-dose intravenous methylprednisolone. According to the paper, TCR Vbeta CDR3 sequencing was carried out on 135 peripheral blood samples, which came from about 45 ophthalmopathy, about 75 hyperthyroidism and about 17 progressor patients. Beyond this particular receptor, the publication reports: In validation, the model predicted progression to ophthalmopathy a median of about 5.9 months before onset, with about 70% sensitivity and about 72% specificity. Ophthalmopathy was separated from stable hyperthyroidism by a 13 V-J signature model, with roughly 88% sensitivity and 81% to 83% specificity obtained in cross-validation and 80%/75% obtained in testing. Most expanded thyroid clonotypes (frequency above 0.001) were also found in blood, which suggests that blood repertoires may mirror thyroid immune responses. Sample size was not statistically predetermined, and investigators were not blinded to group allocation.

The CDR3 numbers 14 residues from cysteine through phenylalanine. The retained sequence is limited to the CDR3, 42 bases, with the frame set at the first base. V is reduced by 0 bases and J by 1 base, leaving a spacing of 7 bases between them. The CDR1 and CDR2 encoded by the germline V gene are SGDLS and YYNGEE. Any patient with an uncontrolled infection, another autoimmune disease, pregnancy or lactation was excluded. Diagnoses were established on the basis of clinical symptoms, serum thyroxine and TRAb, thyroid ultrasound, and orbital computed tomography. Trizol reagent was used to extract total RNA, and RNA quality was then checked on an Agilent 2100 Bioanalyzer. The TCR beta CDR3 regions were amplified from the RNA transcripts. For the first round of RT-PCR on the TCR CDR3, the HTBI primer set was used together with the Qiagen OneStep RT-PCR kit. Libraries were constructed in a second round of multiplex PCR, after which size selection and purification were carried out. Paired-end sequencing of the libraries was performed with 100 bp reads on an Illumina HiSeq2000. The original pipeline was this. SOAPnuke was used to process the raw data, throwing out any read that contained adapters or uncalled bases, had a mean Phred below 15, or lacked an exact constant-primer or identifier match. High-quality paired reads were merged using COPE v1.2.5, and each unique nucleotide sequence was defined as a clonotype. MiTCR v1.1 was used to align clonotypes to the IMGT TRBV, TRBD and TRBJ reference segments. The analysis was restricted to V-J combinations with a frequency above 0.0001, which together covered about 99% of the repertoires. A TCS score was defined as the ratio of F50 (clonal expansion) to E x V (chaos), with BLOSUM62-based TCRdist applied between CDR3 peptides within each V-J. Welch's t-statistics and random forest reduced roughly 540 V-J features to about 13, which were used in a naive Bayes classifier (R e1071). The similarity between thyroid and blood repertoires was quantified using the Morisita-Horn index. Using fastp trimming at Q25 and MiXCR clonotype assembly, TCRdb reanalyzed the public sequencing data and kept in-frame beta chains. Rows with one shared CDR3 protein collapse into an entry with the most common genes and DNA. The V and J calls and clone size come from TCRdb's table, not from the authors' own analysis. The sample contains a few hundred thousand distinct CDR3 sequences, approximately 49% of them found a single time. The ten most abundant clones make up around 44% of the sample.

This clonotype appeared many times. Its antigen is still unknown. Within one base of it there is no much larger clone, and no base qualities were kept. The chain employs TRBV9 and TRBJ2-5, with no confident D gene call. The sequenced material came from peripheral blood or thyroid tissue (not recorded which). The clonotype comes from an adult woman with Graves' disease, either hyperthyroidism or ophthalmopathy (not recorded which). The DNA reads as follows: TGTGCCAGCAGCGTAGCCCCCCTCCAAGAGACCCAGTACTTC. Its amino acids are CASSVAPLQETQYF.